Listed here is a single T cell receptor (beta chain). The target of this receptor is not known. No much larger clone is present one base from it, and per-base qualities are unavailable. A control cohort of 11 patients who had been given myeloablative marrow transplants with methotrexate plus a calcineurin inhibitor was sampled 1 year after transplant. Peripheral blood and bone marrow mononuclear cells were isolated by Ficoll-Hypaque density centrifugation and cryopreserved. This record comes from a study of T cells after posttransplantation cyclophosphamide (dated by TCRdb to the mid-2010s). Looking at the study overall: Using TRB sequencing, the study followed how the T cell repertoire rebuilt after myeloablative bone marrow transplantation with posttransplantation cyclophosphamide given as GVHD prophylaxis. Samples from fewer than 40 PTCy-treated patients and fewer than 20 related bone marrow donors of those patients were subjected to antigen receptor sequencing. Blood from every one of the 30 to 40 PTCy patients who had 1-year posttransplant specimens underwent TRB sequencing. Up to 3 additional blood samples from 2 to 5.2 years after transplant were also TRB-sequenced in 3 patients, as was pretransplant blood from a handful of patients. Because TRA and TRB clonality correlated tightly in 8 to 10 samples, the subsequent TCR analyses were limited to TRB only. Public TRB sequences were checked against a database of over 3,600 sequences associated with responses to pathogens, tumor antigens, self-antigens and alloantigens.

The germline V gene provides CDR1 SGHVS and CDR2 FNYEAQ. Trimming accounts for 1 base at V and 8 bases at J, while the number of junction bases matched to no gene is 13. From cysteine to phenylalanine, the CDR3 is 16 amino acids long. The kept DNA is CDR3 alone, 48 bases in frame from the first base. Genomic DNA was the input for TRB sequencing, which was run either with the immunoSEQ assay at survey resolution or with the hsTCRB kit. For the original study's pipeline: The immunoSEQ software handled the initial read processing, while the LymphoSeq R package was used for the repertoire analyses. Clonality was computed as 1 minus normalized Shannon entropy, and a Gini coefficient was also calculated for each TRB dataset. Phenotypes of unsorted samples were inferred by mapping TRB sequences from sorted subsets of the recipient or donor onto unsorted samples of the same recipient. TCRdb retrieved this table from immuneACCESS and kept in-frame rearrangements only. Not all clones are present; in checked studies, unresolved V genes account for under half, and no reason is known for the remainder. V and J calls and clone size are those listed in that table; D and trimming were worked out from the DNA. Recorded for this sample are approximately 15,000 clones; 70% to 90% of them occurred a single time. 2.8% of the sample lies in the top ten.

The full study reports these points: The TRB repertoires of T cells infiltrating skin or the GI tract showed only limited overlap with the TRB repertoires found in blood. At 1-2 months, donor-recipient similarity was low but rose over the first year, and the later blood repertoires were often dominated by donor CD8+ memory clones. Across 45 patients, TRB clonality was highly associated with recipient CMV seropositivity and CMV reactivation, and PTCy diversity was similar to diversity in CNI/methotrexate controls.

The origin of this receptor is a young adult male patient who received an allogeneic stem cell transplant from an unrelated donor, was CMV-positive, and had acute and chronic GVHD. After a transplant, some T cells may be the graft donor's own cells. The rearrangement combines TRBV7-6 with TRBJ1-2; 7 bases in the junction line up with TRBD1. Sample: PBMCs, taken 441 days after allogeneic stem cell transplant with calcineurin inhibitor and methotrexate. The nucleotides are TGTGCCAGCAGCTTAGGGACAGGCCCCCTGAGAAACGGCTACACCTTC. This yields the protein CASSLGTGPLRNGYTF.